Listed below are T cell receptor beta chains from one sample, sequenced in a study of blood T cell repertoires in COVID-19. The method was immunoSEQ multiplex PCR; TCRdb's version includes in-frame clones alone and lacks a portion of them. The table lists about 190,000 clones, about 85% of them singletons. The sequenced sample was peripheral blood. These TCRs come from an elderly woman with acute or convalescent COVID-19. Both conserved end residues are part of each CDR3. The D gene is left open where the match is weak. The size of a clone is reported for some rows only, either as once, few or many, or as a class for expanded clones.

d_call j_call clone_size v_call cdr3_aa cdr3_nt
NA TRBJ1-1 NA TRBV4-3 CASSLQQGVTEAFF TGCGCCAGCAGCCTACAACAGGGAGTCACTGAAGCTTTCTTT
NA TRBJ2-5 NA TRBV12-1 CASSSSGQGQETQYF TGTGCCAGCAGCTCGTCGGGACAGGGCCAAGAGACCCAGTACTTC
NA TRBJ1-2 NA TRBV7-2 CASSFLGYTF TGTGCCAGCAGCTTTCTGGGCTACACCTTC
NA TRBJ2-1 NA TRBV20-1 CTAGVSEQFF TGCACCGCCGGGGTTTCGGAGCAGTTCTTC
TRBD1 TRBJ2-2 once TRBV5-1 CASSPILTGATGELFF TGCGCCAGCAGCCCAATTCTGACAGGGGCGACCGGGGAGCTGTTTTTT
NA TRBJ1-1 few TRBV27 CASSPRVVATEAFF TGTGCCAGCAGTCCCCGGGTCGTGGCCACTGAAGCTTTCTTT
TRBD2 TRBJ2-5 NA TRBV5-6 CASSAWTSSFQETQYF TGTGCCAGCAGCGCTTGGACTAGCAGCTTCCAAGAGACCCAGTACTTC
NA TRBJ2-3 NA TRBV11-3 CASSLSPGHTDTQYF TGTGCCAGCAGCTTATCTCCAGGGCACACAGATACGCAGTATTTT
TRBD2 TRBJ2-2 few TRBV7-3 CASSRTSDTGELFF TGTGCCAGCAGCAGGACTAGCGACACCGGGGAGCTGTTTTTT
NA TRBJ1-5 NA TRBV7-2 CASSLGGGNQPQHF TGTGCCAGCAGCTTGGGAGGAGGCAATCAGCCCCAGCATTTT
NA TRBJ2-3 NA TRBV11-2 CASSLVSEPSTDTQYF TGTGCCAGCAGCTTAGTATCAGAACCTAGCACAGATACGCAGTATTTT
NA TRBJ1-5 NA TRBV7-9 CASSFRSQPQHF TGTGCCAGCAGCTTCCGCAGTCAGCCCCAGCATTTT
NA TRBJ2-2 NA TRBV24-1 CATSDSSKNTGELFF TGTGCCACCAGTGATTCGAGTAAGAACACCGGGGAGCTGTTTTTT
NA TRBJ1-6 NA TRBV9 CASSVAGWDNSPLHF TGTGCCAGCAGCGTAGCAGGTTGGGATAATTCACCCCTCCACTTT
NA TRBJ2-1 NA TRBV10-3 CAIRESRDSGNEQFF TGTGCCATCAGGGAATCCCGGGACTCGGGCAATGAGCAGTTCTTC
NA TRBJ1-5 NA TRBV10-3 CAISEMGPGNQPQHF TGTGCCATCAGTGAGATGGGGCCGGGCAATCAGCCCCAGCATTTT
NA TRBJ1-2 NA TRBV14 CASSGGPGYTF TGTGCCAGCAGCGGAGGCCCTGGCTACACCTTC
TRBD1 TRBJ2-2 NA TRBV7-2 CASSFRQGGANTGELFF TGTGCCAGCAGCTTCCGCCAAGGGGGCGCGAACACCGGGGAGCTGTTTTTT
NA TRBJ2-2 once TRBV2 CASSASGGDLNTGELFF TGTGCCAGCAGTGCTTCCGGGGGAGATTTGAACACCGGGGAGCTGTTTTTT
NA TRBJ2-7 NA TRBV12-3/TRBV12-4 CASSLGGHEQYF TGTGCCAGCAGTTTAGGGGGGCACGAGCAGTACTTC
TRBD1 TRBJ2-4 NA TRBV11-2 CASSTDREGNIQYF TGTGCCAGCAGCACCGACAGGGAAGGAAACATTCAGTACTTC
TRBD2 TRBJ2-1 NA TRBV10-3 CAISEPQLASEQFF TGTGCCATCAGTGAACCACAACTAGCGTCTGAGCAGTTCTTC
TRBD1 TRBJ1-5 few TRBV3-1/TRBV3-2 CASSQLDRGEDSNQPQHF TGTGCCAGCAGCCAACTGGACAGGGGGGAGGATAGCAATCAGCCCCAGCATTTT
NA TRBJ1-4 NA TRBV28 CASTGTNEKLFF TGTGCCAGCACAGGGACTAATGAAAAACTGTTTTTT
TRBD1 TRBJ2-5 once TRBV28 CASSYSRGRETQYF TGTGCCAGCAGTTATTCAAGGGGGCGGGAGACCCAGTACTTC
NA TRBJ2-2 NA TRBV5-1 CASSLDPPGTGELFF TGCGCCAGCAGCTTGGATCCCCCGGGAACCGGGGAGCTGTTTTTT
TRBD1 TRBJ2-7 NA TRBV18 CASSPTGGGYEQYF TGTGCCAGCTCACCAACAGGGGGCGGTTACGAGCAGTACTTC
TRBD1 TRBJ2-4 NA TRBV19 CASSRPGQAQYIQYF TGTGCCAGTAGTCGCCCGGGACAGGCCCAATACATTCAGTACTTC
TRBD2 TRBJ2-1 NA TRBV4-2 CASSQRLAGDYNEQFF TGTGCCAGCAGCCAAAGACTAGCGGGGGACTACAATGAGCAGTTCTTC
NA TRBJ1-6 NA TRBV7-2 CASSLPRYLPTGYNSPLHF TGTGCCAGCAGCTTACCGCGGTATCTTCCGACAGGTTATAATTCACCCCTCCACTTT
TRBD2 TRBJ2-3 NA TRBV4-1 CASSQASGRGTDTQYF TGCGCCAGCAGCCAAGCTAGCGGGAGGGGGACAGATACGCAGTATTTT
NA TRBJ1-6 NA TRBV3-1/TRBV3-2 CASSHLGQDSPLHF TGTGCCAGCAGCCATTTGGGACAAGATTCACCCCTCCACTTT
TRBD1 TRBJ2-7 NA TRBV29-1 CSVERTGGNYEQYF TGCAGCGTTGAGCGGACAGGGGGGAACTACGAGCAGTACTTC
TRBD2 TRBJ2-2 few TRBV6-6 CASRKIAGQYPGELFF TGTGCCAGCAGAAAAATAGCGGGGCAATACCCCGGGGAGCTGTTTTTT
NA TRBJ2-1 once TRBV7-3 CASSKGLTPYNEQFF TGTGCCAGCAGCAAAGGACTAACCCCCTACAATGAGCAGTTCTTC
NA TRBJ1-2 NA TRBV5-6 CASSLDDGDYGYTF TGTGCCAGCAGCTTGGATGACGGAGACTATGGCTACACCTTC
NA TRBJ1-1 NA TRBV6-5 CASSYSKGRTEAFF TGTGCCAGCAGTTACTCGAAGGGGAGGACTGAAGCTTTCTTT
TRBD2 TRBJ2-1 NA TRBV5-5 CASSPSGSSYNEQFF TGTGCCAGCAGCCCTAGCGGGAGCTCCTACAATGAGCAGTTCTTC
NA TRBJ1-5 NA TRBV27 CASSPGTLRSAVATQPQHF TGTGCCAGCAGTCCGGGGACACTCCGCTCCGCCGTTGCCACTCAGCCCCAGCATTTT
NA TRBJ2-5 NA TRBV5-1 CASSRDLGVQETQYF TGCGCCAGCAGCCGGGACTTGGGGGTACAAGAGACCCAGTACTTC
NA TRBJ2-3 NA TRBV18 CASSPVRQDKPTDTQYF TGTGCCAGCTCACCAGTAAGGCAGGACAAACCCACAGATACGCAGTATTTT
TRBD1 TRBJ2-7 NA TRBV19 CASSRWDRGSEQYF TGTGCCAGTAGTAGATGGGACAGGGGGAGCGAGCAGTACTTC
TRBD2 TRBJ2-3 NA TRBV5-6 CASSTLAGGPDTQYF TGTGCCAGCAGCACCCTAGCGGGAGGGCCAGATACGCAGTATTTT
TRBD1 TRBJ1-1 NA TRBV28 CASSPPGQSNTEAFF TGTGCCAGCAGCCCCCCGGGACAGTCGAACACTGAAGCTTTCTTT
NA TRBJ2-3 NA TRBV3-1/TRBV3-2 CASSPPGPDTQYF TGTGCCAGCAGCCCACCTGGGCCAGATACGCAGTATTTT
TRBD1 TRBJ1-3 NA TRBV7-6 CASSLLTGDPGNTIYF TGTGCCAGCAGCTTACTTACAGGGGATCCTGGAAACACCATATATTTT
TRBD2 TRBJ2-7 NA TRBV9 CASSVRPGGPYEQYF TGTGCCAGCAGCGTAAGACCGGGAGGGCCGTACGAGCAGTACTTC
NA TRBJ2-2 NA TRBV4-2 CASSQDSANTGELFF TGTGCCAGCAGCCAAGATAGCGCGAACACCGGGGAGCTGTTTTTT